Presented here are 4 T cell receptor beta chains from one specimen sequenced in a study of T-cell reconstitution after alpha-beta-depleted transplantation in children. TCRbeta library construction was performed incorporating unique molecular identifiers. TCRdb ran MiXCR on the PCR reads and lists one entry per CDR3 protein. Of roughly 500,000 distinct CDR3 sequences listed, more than 9% were seen once; the top ten hold approximately 2%. The material sequenced was PBMCs, taken before TCRalphabeta/CD19-depleted stem cell transplant. These receptors originate from a child younger than 10 with inherited bone marrow failure, due to receive a stem cell transplant.

Regarding this clonotype: A much larger clone differs from this one at a single base, so this may be a read error. This chain connects TRBV10-3 to TRBJ2-1; no firm D call. Germline CDR1 ENHRY, CDR2 SYGVKD. This CDR3 spans 14 amino acids. The DNA for the CDR3 is TGTGCCGTCAGTAAAGAAACCGACTCCAATGAGCAGTTCTTC. It encodes CAVSKETDSNEQFF.

CDR3 protein: CAISAPGGNTEAFF. Written as DNA, the CDR3 is TGTGCCATCAGTGCCCCGGGGGGGAACACTGAAGCTTTCTTT. The V and J genes are TRBV10-3 and TRBJ1-1; the D gene is possibly TRBD1 (5 bases). Germline V gene sequence: CDR1 ENHRY, CDR2 SYGVKD. CDR3 length: 14 residues. V lost 4 bases, J lost 1 base, and 10 bases lay in between.

This clonotype was counted many times. This chain uses TRBV28 with TRBJ2-7; possibly TRBD1 for D (5 bases). The CDR3 is 16 amino acids. V dropped 3 bases and J dropped 0 bases, with 15 bases sitting between them. CDR1 is MDHEN and CDR2 is SYDVKM in the germline V gene. The CDR3 region has the DNA TGTGCCAGCAGTTTCAGGGTTGGTTCTTACTCCTACGAGCAGTACTTC. Translating gives CASSFRVGSYSYEQYF.

This clonotype was counted many times. The chain links TRBV4-3 to TRBJ2-7, with TRBD1 matching over 7 bases. Germline V CDR1 and CDR2: LGHNA, YSLEER. This CDR3 spans 17 amino acids. The ends lost 0 bases at V and 3 bases at J; junction bases unmatched: 11. CDR3 sequence: CASSQDWRDRDLYEQYF. In DNA form, the CDR3 reads TGCGCCAGCAGCCAAGATTGGAGAGACAGGGACCTCTACGAGCAGTACTTC.